These 16 T cell receptor beta chains share one sample of origin, sequenced in a study of cytomegalovirus exposure and HLA in healthy donors. The PCR used 60 Vbeta and 13 Jbeta primers. Method: immunoSEQ multiplex PCR; TCRdb's copy keeps in-frame clones and lacks some. The sample records some 140,000 clones, roughly 79% being singletons. Sample: PBMCs. The receptors come from a man aged 18-30 years in good health and CMV-seronegative.

V and J are TRBV5-8 and TRBJ1-5, with D possibly being TRBD1 (5 bases). Germline V CDR1 and CDR2: SGHTS, YDEGEE. There are 18 residues in the CDR3. Trimming left V 1 base short and J 0 bases short, with 17 bases between. The CDR3 reads CASSLFGGWDYSNQPQHF. CDR3 nucleotide sequence: TGTGCCAGCAGCTTGTTCGGGGGTTGGGATTATAGCAATCAGCCCCAGCATTTT.

The CDR3 nucleotides are TGTGCCAGCAGCCTACGGGAGGATAATGAAAAACTGTTTTTT. Translation gives CASSLREDNEKLFF. The chain joins TRBV7-9 to TRBJ1-4; D gene unclear. The length of the CDR3 is 14 residues. CDR1 is SEHNR, CDR2 FQNEAQ, per germline (reference sequence). V was clipped by 5 bases and J by 4 bases, with 11 bases between them.

This clone was observed a single time. J is TRBJ2-6 and V is TRBV7-3, with D perhaps matching TRBD2 (5 bases). CDR1 is SGHTA, CDR2 FQGTGA, per germline. The CDR3 totals 15 residues. V lost 4 bases and J lost 4, with 11 bases in between. CDR3 DNA sequence: TGTGCCAGCAGCTCACATCTAGCCGGGGCCAACGTCCTGACTTTC. Translated, it gives CASSSHLAGANVLTF.

The V and J genes are TRBV4-1 and TRBJ1-1; D remains ambiguous. Trimming removed 0 bases at V and 4 bases at J, with 9 bases between. Germline CDR1 reads MGHRA; CDR2 reads YSYEKL. This CDR3 region has 14 residues. The CDR3, as DNA: TGCGCCAGCAGCCAAGATCCGGGTCTCACTGAAGCTTTCTTT. As protein: CASSQDPGLTEAFF.

The J gene is TRBJ2-1, the V gene TRBV5-1, with D hard to call. The V and J ends lost 6 bases and 4 bases respectively, with 5 bases between them. Germline CDR1 and CDR2: SGHRS and YFSETQ. CDR3 size: 11 residues. The CDR3 nucleotides read TGCGCCAGCACAGGATACAATGAGCAGTTCTTC. Its protein is CASTGYNEQFF.

The chain carries TRBV15 and TRBJ1-5, with TRBD1 matching over 9 bases. The CDR3 is made up of 16 amino acids. With 3 bases clipped from V and 6 bases from J, the junction kept 9 bases outside the gene matches. Germline CDR1 LNHNV, CDR2 YYDKDF (reference sequence). The CDR3 sequence is CATSSTGTGWRQPQHF. Here the CDR3 DNA reads TGTGCCACCAGCAGTACCGGGACAGGGTGGCGTCAGCCCCAGCATTTT.

The chain has TRBV5-5 and TRBJ1-2; D is possibly TRBD1 (6 bases). Germline CDR1 SGHKS, CDR2 YYEKEE (reference sequence). The V end was cut by 3 bases, the J end by 8 bases, with 14 bases between. The CDR3 totals 13 residues. CDR3 nucleotides: TGTGCCAGCAGCTACGACGCGGGGGGCGGCTACACCTTC. It translates to CASSYDAGGGYTF.

V and J are TRBV5-4 and TRBJ2-5, with D perhaps TRBD1 (5 bases). Looked up from germline, CDR1 is SGHNT and CDR2 is YYREEE (reference sequence). There are 15 residues in the CDR3. Trimming removed 3 bases from V and 8 bases from J, with 20 bases in between. The CDR3 sequence: CASSSPGQRGSTQYF. CDR3 nucleotide sequence: TGTGCCAGCAGCTCACCAGGGCAGCGAGGTAGTACCCAGTACTTC.

CDR3 DNA: TGCGCCAGCAGCCAAGGGCGGGGGAGCTGGGAGACCCAGTACTTC. Translated, it gives CASSQGRGSWETQYF. V and J are TRBV4-3 and TRBJ2-5; 7 bases are shared with TRBD2. CDR1 is LGHNA and CDR2 is YSLEER in the germline V gene. The CDR3 is 15 residues long. V lost 1 base, J lost 5 bases, and 7 bases stayed unmatched.

This clone occurred a few times. The chain carries TRBV6-5 and TRBJ2-7; no firm D call. Looked up from germline, CDR1 is MNHEY and CDR2 is SVGAGI. CDR3 size: 13 residues. The V gene lost 4 bases and the J gene lost 4 bases, with 11 bases spanning the gap. CDR3 amino acids: CASSFGRKYEQYF. DNA of the CDR3: TGTGCCAGCAGTTTTGGGCGAAAGTACGAGCAGTACTTC.

V is TRBV18 and J is TRBJ1-1; the D gene is possibly TRBD1 (6 bases). Between the trimmed V and J ends, which lost 2 bases and 7 bases, there was a span of 17 bases. CDR3 length: 15 residues. Germline V gene lookup returns CDR1 KGHSH and CDR2 LQKENI. CDR3 sequence reads: CASSPTSGTNDEAFF. The CDR3 DNA follows: TGTGCCAGCTCACCAACCTCCGGGACAAACGATGAAGCTTTCTTT. Filled out from reference TRBV18 and TRBJ1-1, the complete variable domain reads NAGVMQNPRHLVRRRGQEARLRCSPMKGHSHVYWYRQLPEEGLKFMVYLQKENIIDESGMPKERFSAEFPKEGPSILRIQQVVRGDSAAYFCASSPTSGTNDEAFFGQGTRLTVV.

This chain connects TRBV19 to TRBJ1-2; D might be TRBD1 (5 bases). V was shortened by 3 bases and J by 5 bases, with 10 bases between the two germline ends. The CDR3 is 13 residues long. Germline CDR1 and CDR2: LNHDA and SQIVND (reference sequence). This CDR3 is CASSIGGAYGYTF. The CDR3 nucleotides are TGTGCCAGTAGTATTGGAGGGGCTTATGGCTACACCTTC. Combining the CDR3 with reference TRBV19 and TRBJ1-2 gives the whole variable domain DGGITQSPKYLFRKEGQNVTLSCEQNLNHDAMYWYRQDPGQGLRLIYYSQIVNDFQKGDIAEGYSVSREKKESFPLTVTSAQKNPTAFYLCASSIGGAYGYTFGSGTRLTVV.

This rearrangement joins TRBV5-1 to TRBJ1-5, with 8 bases fitting TRBD1. V shed 4 bases, J shed 2 bases, and the junction held 11 bases outside the gene matches. Germline lookup yields CDR1 SGHRS and CDR2 YFSETQ. The CDR3 runs to 17 residues. This CDR3 is CASSPNPDRAGNQPQHF. CDR3 DNA sequence: TGCGCCAGCAGCCCTAACCCGGACAGGGCGGGCAATCAGCCCCAGCATTTT. Combining the CDR3 with reference TRBV5-1 and TRBJ1-5 gives the whole variable domain KAGVTQTPRYLIKTRGQQVTLSCSPISGHRSVSWYQQTPGQGLQFLFEYFSETQRNKGNFPGRFSGRQFSNSRSEMNVSTLELGDSALYLCASSPNPDRAGNQPQHFGDGTRLSIL.

CDR3 sequence reads: CASKRNRERGGYTF. CDR3 sequence (DNA): TGTGCCAGTAAGCGTAACAGGGAAAGAGGAGGCTACACCTTC. The chain employs TRBV19 and TRBJ1-2, with D possibly being TRBD1 (6 bases). The ends were cut back, 7 bases at V and 8 bases at J, with 20 bases in the middle. This CDR3 region has 14 residues. Per the germline V gene, CDR1 is LNHDA and CDR2 is SQIVND (reference sequence).

CDR3 amino acids: CSVDGGGADTQYF. DNA for the CDR3: TGCAGCGTTGACGGCGGGGGGGCTGATACGCAGTATTTT. This chain connects TRBV29-1 to TRBJ2-3, with 9 bases aligning to TRBD2. V dropped 3 bases and J dropped 6; count of bases not matched to a gene: 4. Germline CDR1 is SQVTM and CDR2 is ANQGSEA. The CDR3 length is 13 residues.

The chain recombines TRBV5-1 with TRBJ1-2, with 7 bases that match TRBD1. This CDR3 is 14 amino acids long. The V gene's germline CDR1 is SGHRS and CDR2 YFSETQ. Trimming at V came to 2 bases and at J to 7 bases, leaving 8 bases not matched to a gene. The CDR3 spells CASSFPLQGGGYTF. In nucleotides, the CDR3 is TGCGCCAGCAGCTTCCCCCTCCAGGGGGGTGGCTACACCTTC.